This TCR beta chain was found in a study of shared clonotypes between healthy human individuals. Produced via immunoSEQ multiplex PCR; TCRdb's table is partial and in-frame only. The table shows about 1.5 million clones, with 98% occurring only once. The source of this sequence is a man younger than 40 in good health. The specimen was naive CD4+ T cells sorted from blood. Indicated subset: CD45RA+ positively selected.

CDR3 DNA: TGTGCCAGCAGCCTAGCTACGGGGGCAGCAAATGAAGCTTTCTTT. Translated: CASSLATGAANEAFF. The chain employs TRBV28 and TRBJ1-1; D possibly corresponds to TRBD1 (6 bases). Trimming stripped 6 bases from V and 7 bases from J, with 21 bases between. The length of the CDR3 is 15 residues. Germline V gene sequence: CDR1 MDHEN, CDR2 SYDVKM.